This T cell receptor (beta chain) was documented in a study of cytomegalovirus exposure and HLA in healthy donors. Notes on the study in general: While the bulk of TCR sequences proved rare, some public TCRs turned up in many donors. Most of the TCR beta V segments (in an earlier analysis) were productive either about 87% or about 30% of the time. Later analysis indicated greater clonal expansion among HLA-associated TCR beta chains than among equally common other chains.

Concerning this clone itself: Its target is unknown.

PCR was performed using 60 Vbeta and 13 Jbeta primers. Here immunoSEQ multiplex PCR was the method, and the copy in TCRdb shows in-frame clones only, minus some. The table records a few hundred thousand clones, more than 55% of them present only once. Germline V gene sequence: CDR1 SGHVS, CDR2 FNYEAQ. Germline trimming cut 5 bases from V and 0 bases from J; bases unmatched to any gene: 7. The CDR3 extends over 15 amino acids. The sample consisted of PBMCs. This clonotype was obtained from a female donor in good health and CMV-seronegative. V gene TRBV7-6 combines with J gene TRBJ2-7; TRBD2 matches 7 bases. CDR3 residues: CASSKEPSGSYEQYF. CDR3 in DNA: TGTGCCAGCAGCAAAGAGCCTAGCGGCTCCTACGAGCAGTACTTC.